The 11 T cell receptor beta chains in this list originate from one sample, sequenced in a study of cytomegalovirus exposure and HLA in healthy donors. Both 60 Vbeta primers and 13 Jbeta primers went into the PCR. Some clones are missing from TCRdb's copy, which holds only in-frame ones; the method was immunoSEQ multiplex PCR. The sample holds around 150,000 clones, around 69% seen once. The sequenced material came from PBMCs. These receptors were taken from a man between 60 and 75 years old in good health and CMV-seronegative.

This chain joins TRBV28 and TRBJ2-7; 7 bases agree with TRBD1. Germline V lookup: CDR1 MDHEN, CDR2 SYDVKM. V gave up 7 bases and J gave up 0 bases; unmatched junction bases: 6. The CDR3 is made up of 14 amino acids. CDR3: CASTKDRSSYEQYF. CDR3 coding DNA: TGTGCCAGCACCAAGGACAGGAGCTCCTACGAGCAGTACTTC.

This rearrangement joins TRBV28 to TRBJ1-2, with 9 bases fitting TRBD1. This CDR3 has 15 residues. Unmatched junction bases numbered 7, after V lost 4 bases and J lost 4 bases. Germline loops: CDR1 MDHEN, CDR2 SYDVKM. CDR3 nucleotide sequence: TGTGCCAGCAGTTCCGGACAGGGGAGGACCTATGGCTACACCTTC. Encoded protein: CASSSGQGRTYGYTF.

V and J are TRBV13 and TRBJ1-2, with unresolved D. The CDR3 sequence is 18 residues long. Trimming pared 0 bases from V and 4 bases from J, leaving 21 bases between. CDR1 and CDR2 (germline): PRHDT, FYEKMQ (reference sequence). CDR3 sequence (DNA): TGTGCCAGCAGCTTAGGCCGGGTCATATACTCCGCCAGCTATGGCTACACCTTC. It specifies CASSLGRVIYSASYGYTF.

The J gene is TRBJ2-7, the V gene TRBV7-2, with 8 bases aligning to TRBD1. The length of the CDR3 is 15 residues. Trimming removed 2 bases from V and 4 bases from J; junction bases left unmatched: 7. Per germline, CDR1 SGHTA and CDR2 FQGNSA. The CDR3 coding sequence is TGTGCCAGCAGCTTATTGGCAGGGGGCGGGTACGAGCAGTACTTC. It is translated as CASSLLAGGGYEQYF.

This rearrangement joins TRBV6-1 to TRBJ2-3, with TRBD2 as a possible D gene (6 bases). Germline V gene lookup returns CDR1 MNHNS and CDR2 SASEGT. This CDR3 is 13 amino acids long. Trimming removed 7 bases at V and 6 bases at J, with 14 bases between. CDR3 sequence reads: CASTYGTFDTQYF. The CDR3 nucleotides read TGTGCCAGCACCTACGGGACTTTCGATACGCAGTATTTT.

In DNA form, the CDR3 reads TGCGCCAGCAGCCCCTGGGCTAGCGGAGGGTACGAGCAGTACTTC. It yields the protein CASSPWASGGYEQYF. This chain links TRBV4-3 with TRBJ2-7, with 7 bases fitting TRBD2. The CDR3 runs 15 residues. Germline values: CDR1 LGHNA, CDR2 YSLEER. Germline trimming cut 4 bases from V and 4 bases from J; bases unmatched to any gene: 10.

Here the CDR3 DNA reads TGTGCCTGGAGTACAGGGCTACAAGAGACCCAGTACTTC. It yields the protein CAWSTGLQETQYF. The J gene is TRBJ2-5, the V gene TRBV30; maybe TRBD1 (6 bases). The V and J ends lost 2 bases and 2 bases respectively, with 9 bases between them. This CDR3 is built from 13 residues. Germline-derived CDR1 and CDR2 are GTSNPN and SVGIG (reference sequence).

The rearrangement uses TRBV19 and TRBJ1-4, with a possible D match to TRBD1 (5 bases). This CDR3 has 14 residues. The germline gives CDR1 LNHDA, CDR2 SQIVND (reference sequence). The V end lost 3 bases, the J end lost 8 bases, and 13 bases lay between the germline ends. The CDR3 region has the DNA TGTGCCAGTAGTATCAGGCAGGGTCGAGAAAAACTGTTTTTT. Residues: CASSIRQGREKLFF.

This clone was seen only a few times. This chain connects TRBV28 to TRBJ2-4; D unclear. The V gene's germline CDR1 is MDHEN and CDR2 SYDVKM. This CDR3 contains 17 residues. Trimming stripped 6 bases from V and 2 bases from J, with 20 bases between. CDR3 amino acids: CASSHSPAPDPKNIQYF. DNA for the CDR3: TGTGCCAGCAGCCATTCCCCAGCGCCTGACCCCAAAAACATTCAGTACTTC.

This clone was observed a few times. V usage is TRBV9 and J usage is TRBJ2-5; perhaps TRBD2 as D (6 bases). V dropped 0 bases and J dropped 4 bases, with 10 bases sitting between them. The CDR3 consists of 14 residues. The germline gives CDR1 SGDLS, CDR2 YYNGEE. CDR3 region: CASSVGLARETQYF. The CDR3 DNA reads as TGTGCCAGCAGCGTAGGGCTAGCGAGAGAGACCCAGTACTTC.

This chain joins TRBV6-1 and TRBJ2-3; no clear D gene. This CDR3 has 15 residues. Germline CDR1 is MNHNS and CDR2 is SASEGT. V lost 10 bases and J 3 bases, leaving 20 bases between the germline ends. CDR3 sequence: CATQVLKMTTDTQYF. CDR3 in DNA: TGTGCCACCCAAGTCTTAAAAATGACAACAGATACGCAGTATTTT.